This T cell receptor beta chain was obtained from a study of blood T cell repertoires in COVID-19. Study-level background: Material from acute and convalescent COVID-19 was sourced from the United States, Italy and Spain. PBMCs, B-cell-depleted T cells, or T cells were the source of the cDNA or gDNA that made up the material.

V was pared by 4 bases and J by 1 base, with 11 bases between. The CDR3 sequence is 15 residues long. Germline CDR1 is MGHRA and CDR2 is YSYEKL. Authors' methods: Estimated nucleated cell counts came from reference gene primer amplification. Assay: immunoSEQ multiplex PCR; the TCRdb copy retains only in-frame clones and omits some. V and J calls and clone size come straight from that table; D and trimming were deduced from the DNA. The table lists approximately 60,000 clones, more than 65% of them singletons. The sequencing sample was made of peripheral blood. The origin of this receptor is a human donor in a cohort sampled during active COVID-19. V is TRBV4-1 and J is TRBJ1-5, with D perhaps matching TRBD1 (6 bases). CDR3 protein: CASSPTDSSNQPQHF. For the CDR3, the DNA is TGCGCCAGCAGCCCAACGGACAGCAGCAATCAGCCCCAGCATTTT.